This T cell receptor (beta chain) was sequenced for a study of cytomegalovirus exposure and HLA in healthy donors. Study in general: In an early release, HLA-typed donors contributed approximately 82 million unique TCR sequences.

The PCR used 60 Vbeta and 13 Jbeta primers. Clones were sequenced by immunoSEQ multiplex PCR, and TCRdb holds only the in-frame ones, with some missing. The sample shows 200,000 to 250,000 clones, about 84% of them seen only once. Per germline, CDR1 MGHRA and CDR2 YSYEKL. The CDR3 extends over 16 amino acids. V was clipped by 3 bases and J by 3 bases; unmatched bases: 6. There are a few counts of this clone. This sequence was found in a human donor in good health. Sequenced: PBMCs. The chain recombines TRBV4-1 with TRBJ2-7; the match to TRBD2 covers 12 bases. The CDR3 coding sequence is TGCGCCAGCAGCCATGGCACGACTAGCGGGGGCTACGAGCAGTACTTC. It yields the protein CASSHGTTSGGYEQYF.